This T cell receptor (beta chain) came from a study of blood T cell repertoires in COVID-19. Study context: What the recovered Cohort 3 donors had was two negative PCRs, clearance, or symptom resolution. Sources were T cells, B-cell-depleted T cells, or PBMCs; the material itself was cDNA or gDNA. The United States, Italy and Spain were the sources of the acute and convalescent COVID-19 samples.

From germline, CDR1 is LNHDA and CDR2 SQIVND (reference sequence). The V end lost 3 bases, the J end lost 4 bases, and 12 bases lay between the germline ends. This CDR3 is built from 15 residues. Across 20 to 25 US areas, participants ranged in age from roughly 18 to 95 years. Only in-frame clones appear in the TCRdb table, and some are missing; sequencing was by immunoSEQ multiplex PCR. This sample has roughly 190,000 clones, with around 83% found just once. The V and J genes are TRBV19 and TRBJ2-2, with D unclear. Sequenced sample: PBMCs or T cells enriched from blood (not recorded which). This receptor was taken from a woman aged 40 to 49 in a cohort exposed to, infected with or recovered from COVID-19 (not recorded which). CDR3 coding DNA: TGTGCCAGTAGTATGGCATACGTAAGCACCGGGGAGCTGTTTTTT. Protein sequence: CASSMAYVSTGELFF.